These 20 T cell receptor beta chains were sequenced from one sample in a study of T cells expressing NK-cell markers. No DNA is given; TCRdb re-called the 5' RACE reads and lists each CDR3 protein once. Its clone listing holds approximately 170,000 distinct CDR3 sequences. Sequenced: blood T cells: a sorted CD56 or NKG2C T cell subset, CD4+ or CD8+ T cells, or bulk PBMC T cells (not recorded which). The origin of the receptors is a man aged 18-69 years in good health.

The chain recombines TRBV5-1 with TRBJ2-5; TCRdb's assignment of TRBD1 cannot be checked, as there is no DNA. Germline V gene lookup returns CDR1 SGHRS and CDR2 YFSETQ. The CDR3 runs 14 residues. CDR3 residues: CASSFLGVAETQYF.

This chain joins TRBV5-1 and TRBJ1-2; TCRdb's D call of TRBD1 is untestable without DNA. The CDR3 is 14 amino acids. Per the germline V gene, CDR1 is SGHRS and CDR2 is YFSETQ. The CDR3 reads CASSEVDSAYGYTF.

CDR3 protein: CASSSGLAGGMYEQYF. The rearrangement links TRBV7-8 to TRBJ2-7; TCRdb's D call, TRBD2, is unchecked because there is no DNA. Germline V gene lookup returns CDR1 SGHVS and CDR2 FQNEAQ. This CDR3 region has 16 residues.

V is TRBV7-3 and J is TRBJ2-2. CDR1 and CDR2 (germline): SGHTA, FQGTGA. The CDR3 runs 11 residues. CDR3 region: CASSPTGELFF.

The V call is TRBV5-1, the J call TRBJ2-3; TCRdb indicates TRBD2, and absent DNA this call remains unverified. The CDR3 runs 19 residues. Germline V gives CDR1 SGHRS, CDR2 YFSETQ. CDR3 in amino acids: CASSWDEASGGLVTDTQYF.

The chain recombines TRBV4-1 with TRBJ1-1. Germline V gene lookup returns CDR1 MGHRA and CDR2 YSYEKL. The CDR3 is 13 residues long. CDR3 loop: CASSQGNSREAFF.

This sequence joins TRBV5-4 and TRBJ1-4; the D gene TCRdb calls, TRBD1, cannot be checked with no DNA. CDR3 size: 15 residues. Germline V gives CDR1 SGHNT, CDR2 YYREEE (reference sequence). Here the CDR3 reads CASSLSRQADEKLFF.

This rearrangement joins TRBV7-3 to TRBJ2-3; absent DNA, TCRdb's TRBD1 call cannot be checked. CDR3 length: 13 residues. Germline CDR1 reads SGHTA; CDR2 reads FQGTGA. CDR3 region: CASSPAGGHTQYF.

The chain is built from TRBV7-9 and TRBJ2-3; TCRdb outputs TRBD1, but without DNA this stays unchecked. CDR3 length: 15 amino acids. Per the germline V gene, CDR1 is SEHNR and CDR2 is FQNEAQ (reference sequence). This chain's CDR3 is CASSSWDHGTDTQYF.

CDR3 sequence reads: CASSFSGTAEDGTDTQYF. The V gene is TRBV11-2, the J gene TRBJ2-3; TCRdb gives TRBD1 as the D gene, but with no DNA this cannot be confirmed. The CDR3 consists of 18 residues. The V gene's germline CDR1 is SGHAT and CDR2 FQNNGV.

The rearrangement uses TRBV7-6 and TRBJ2-1. CDR3 length equals 16 residues. CDR1 SGHVS and CDR2 FNYEAQ come from the germline V gene. CDR3 protein: CASRPTDASSYNEQFF.

The chain employs TRBV15 and TRBJ2-2; with no DNA, the TCRdb D assignment of TRBD1 cannot be verified. The germline V gene encodes CDR1 LNHNV and CDR2 YYDKDF (reference sequence). The CDR3 is made up of 16 amino acids. Here the CDR3 reads CATSRRDGSNTGELFF.

This chain's CDR3 is CASSVSWNEQFF. This chain connects TRBV7-8 to TRBJ2-1. CDR3 length: 12 amino acids. Germline V gene sequence: CDR1 SGHVS, CDR2 FQNEAQ. The variable domain in full, completed from reference TRBV7-8 and TRBJ2-1, reads GAGVSQSPRYKVAKRGQDVALRCDPISGHVSLFWYQQALGQGPEFLTYFQNEAQLDKSGLPSDRFFAERPEGSVSTLKIQRTQQEDSAVYLCASSVSWNEQFFGPGTRLTVL.

Here the CDR3 reads CASSQDDGARYNEQFF. J is TRBJ2-1 and V is TRBV4-1; TCRdb outputs TRBD1, but without DNA this stays unchecked. The CDR3 runs to 16 residues. From germline, CDR1 is MGHRA and CDR2 YSYEKL.

This chain links TRBV7-9 with TRBJ1-2. Germline lookup yields CDR1 SEHNR and CDR2 FQNEAQ (reference sequence). The CDR3 is made up of 15 amino acids. The CDR3 sequence is CASSLPRGRFYGYTF. Full variable domain (rest looked up from reference TRBV7-9 and TRBJ1-2): DTGVSQNPRHKITKRGQNVTFRCDPISEHNRLYWYRQTLGQGPEFLTYFQNEAQLEKSRLLSDRFSAERPKGSFSTLEIQRTEQGDSAMYLCASSLPRGRFYGYTFGSGTRLTVV.

The chain joins TRBV11-2 to TRBJ2-7; lacking DNA, the TRBD1 call made by TCRdb goes unchecked. This CDR3 comprises 19 residues. Germline V CDR1 and CDR2: SGHAT, FQNNGV. The CDR3 spells CASSLNLEGQGPGAYEQYF. The full variable domain, completed using reference TRBV11-2 and TRBJ2-7, is EAGVAQSPRYKIIEKRQSVAFWCNPISGHATLYWYQQILGQGPKLLIQFQNNGVVDDSQLPKDRFSAERLKGVDSTLKIQPAKLEDSAVYLCASSLNLEGQGPGAYEQYFGPGTRLTVT.

The rearrangement joins TRBV10-3 to TRBJ1-5. This CDR3 is built from 13 residues. Germline lookup yields CDR1 ENHRY and CDR2 SYGVKD. CDR3 amino acids: CAISEIGSQPQHF.

The chain couples TRBV24-1 to TRBJ2-3; no DNA is available, so the TRBD1 call from TCRdb remains unchecked. CDR3 length equals 18 residues. CDR1 and CDR2 (germline): KGHDR, SFDVKD. CDR3 in amino acids: CATSDPTGEGRGTDTQYF.

The chain couples TRBV19 to TRBJ2-2; the TCRdb D gene call, TRBD1, has no DNA to confirm it. CDR3 length equals 19 residues. In germline, CDR1 is LNHDA, CDR2 SQIVND (reference sequence). The CDR3 sequence is CASSMTGPSGLTNTGELFF.

V is TRBV7-7 and J is TRBJ2-3; with no DNA, the TCRdb D assignment of TRBD2 cannot be verified. The CDR3 is made up of 17 amino acids. CDR1 is SSHAT and CDR2 is FNYEAQ in the germline V gene (reference sequence). The CDR3 spells CASSFYKAGGRTDTQYF.